The rows below give T cell receptor beta chains drawn from one sample of a study of T cell responses to AZD1222 COVID-19 vaccine. Method: immunoSEQ multiplex PCR; TCRdb's copy keeps in-frame clones and lacks some. The sample yields about 69,000 clones, 80% seen once. The sample was peripheral blood, taken 28 days after the second AZD1222 dose. These receptors were collected from an adult who received the AZD1222 COVID-19 vaccine. The CDR3 runs from the conserved cysteine through the conserved F or W. Fields, in order: V gene, D gene, clone size, J gene, CDR3 DNA, CDR3 protein. A D gene is named only where the DNA matches it firmly. Clone size, where shown, is once, few, many, or a class for clones that have expanded.

>TRBV7-3|TRBD1|-|TRBJ2-3
TGTGCCAGCAGCTACACAGGGGGCAGAGCAGATACGCAGTATTTT
CASSYTGGRADTQYF
>TRBV5-6|-|-|TRBJ1-2
TGTGCCAGCAGCTTGAGAACCGATGGGTATATCTCCCTATATGGCTACACCTTC
CASSLRTDGYISLYGYTF
>TRBV12-5|-|-|TRBJ1-1
TGTGCTAGTGCTTGGGGGCTGAACACTGAAGCTTTCTTT
CASAWGLNTEAFF
>TRBV11-3|TRBD1|-|TRBJ1-6
TGTGCCAGCAGCCGGACAGGGGGAAATTCACCCCTCCACTTT
CASSRTGGNSPLHF
>TRBV19|-|-|TRBJ1-3
TGTGCCAGTAGTGTGGACCCCTCTGGAAACACCATATATTTT
CASSVDPSGNTIYF
>TRBV7-9|TRBD1|-|TRBJ1-2
TGTGCCAGCAGCTTAAAAGGGTCCGGGACAGTTGCTTTC
CASSLKGSGTVAF
>TRBV6-4|TRBD2|-|TRBJ2-1
TGTGCCAGCAGTGAGGATTTGCGGGGGATCCCGTTCTTC
CASSEDLRGIPFF
>TRBV11-3|TRBD1|once|TRBJ1-1
TGTGCCAGCAGCTGTACACAGGGGCCGCCTGAAGCTTTCTTT
CASSCTQGPPEAFF
>TRBV6-5|TRBD1|few|TRBJ1-3
TGTGCCAGCACCCCTCGGGACAGGGCTGGAAACACCATATATTTT
CASTPRDRAGNTIYF
>TRBV21-1|-|-|TRBJ2-1
TGTGCCAGCAGCAAAGTTGGTAGCGGGGGGAGTAATGAGCAGTTCTTC
CASSKVGSGGSNEQFF
>TRBV27|-|-|TRBJ2-1
TGTGCCAGCAGTTTGACGGACAGTCGCAATGAGCAGTTCTTC
CASSLTDSRNEQFF
>TRBV7-7|-|-|TRBJ1-5
TGTGCTAGCAGCTTAGCCTTTGGCCAGCCCCAGCATTTT
CASSLAFGQPQHF
>TRBV7-3|-|-|TRBJ2-3
TGTGCCAGCAGCCCGATTGGCCCAGATACGCAGTATTTT
CASSPIGPDTQYF
>TRBV28|-|-|TRBJ2-7
TGTGCCAGCAGTCCGTCTTGGGAGCAGTACTTC
CASSPSWEQYF
>TRBV9|-|-|TRBJ2-3
TGTGCCAGCAGCGCTGGGACCGATACGCAGTATTTT
CASSAGTDTQYF
>TRBV7-3|-|-|TRBJ2-1
TGTGCCAGCAGCCAACAGGGATTGGACAATGAGCAGTTCTTC
CASSQQGLDNEQFF
>TRBV7-9|TRBD2|-|TRBJ2-3
TGTGCCAGCAGCTTGGGTTTCCGGACTAGCGGCTACACAGATACGCAGTATTTT
CASSLGFRTSGYTDTQYF
>TRBV7-9|-|-|TRBJ1-5
TGTGCCACCCAGCTGGGGCAGCCCCAGCATTTT
CATQLGQPQHF
>TRBV28|-|-|TRBJ1-1
TGTGCCAGCAGTGTATACATTCAGGGCACTGAAGCTTTCTTT
CASSVYIQGTEAFF
>TRBV18|-|-|TRBJ1-1
TGTGCCAGCTCAATAGGCAGCTTGAACACTGAAGCTTTCTTT
CASSIGSLNTEAFF
>TRBV12-5|TRBD1|-|TRBJ1-5
TGTGCTAGTGCCCGACAGGGGGCTTTTGATCAGCCCCAGCATTTT
CASARQGAFDQPQHF
>TRBV7-8|TRBD2|-|TRBJ2-5
TGTGCCAGCAGCTTAAAGCGGGGGGGCCGAGAGACCCAGTACTTC
CASSLKRGGRETQYF
>TRBV15|-|few|TRBJ2-1
TGTGCCACCAGCAGAGATCGGGGCTACAATGAGCAGTTCTTC
CATSRDRGYNEQFF
>TRBV28|TRBD2|-|TRBJ2-5
TGTGCCAGCAGTTTCCTTGGACTAGCGGGGGCAGAGACCCAGTACTTC
CASSFLGLAGAETQYF
>TRBV5-4|-|-|TRBJ1-1
TGTGCCAGCAGTCCGGGGACGGTAAACACTGAAGCTTTCTTT
CASSPGTVNTEAFF
>TRBV3-1/TRBV3-2|TRBD1|-|TRBJ1-2
TGTGCCAGCAGCCAAGATTGGACAGGGGCCTATGGCTACACCTTC
CASSQDWTGAYGYTF
>TRBV7-9|-|-|TRBJ2-3
TGTGCCAGCAGACCGGACATGCCCTCCCGATCGGCAGATACGCAGTATTTT
CASRPDMPSRSADTQYF